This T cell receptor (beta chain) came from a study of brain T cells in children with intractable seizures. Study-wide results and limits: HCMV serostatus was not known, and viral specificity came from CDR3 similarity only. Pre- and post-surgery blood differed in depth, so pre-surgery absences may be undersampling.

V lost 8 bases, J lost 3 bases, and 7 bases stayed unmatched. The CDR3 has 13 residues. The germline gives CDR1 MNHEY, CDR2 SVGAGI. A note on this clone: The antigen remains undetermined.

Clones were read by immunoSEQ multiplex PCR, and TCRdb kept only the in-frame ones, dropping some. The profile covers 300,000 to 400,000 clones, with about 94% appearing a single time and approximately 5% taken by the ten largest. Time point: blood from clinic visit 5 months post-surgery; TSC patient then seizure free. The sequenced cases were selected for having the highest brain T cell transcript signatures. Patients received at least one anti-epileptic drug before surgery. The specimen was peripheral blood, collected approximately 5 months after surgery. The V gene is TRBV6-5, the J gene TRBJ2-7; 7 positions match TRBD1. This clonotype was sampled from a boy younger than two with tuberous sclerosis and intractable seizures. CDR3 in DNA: TGTGCCAGCTTACGGGACAGAGACTACGAGCAGTACTTC. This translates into CASLRDRDYEQYF.